This T cell receptor beta chain was retrieved from a study of cytomegalovirus exposure and HLA in healthy donors. Whole-study results and caveats: Under in vitro conditions, a few CMV-associated chains were confirmed as specific for CMV antigens. The classifier reportedly diagnosed cytomegalovirus status with high specificity and sensitivity.

For this clone: Its specificity is not known.

Profiled with immunoSEQ multiplex PCR; TCRdb holds only in-frame clones, not every one. The table includes 150,000 to 170,000 clones, 75% to 90% detected once. V lost 4 bases, J lost 0 bases, and 13 bases lay in between. Germline V lookup: CDR1 MGHDK, CDR2 SYGVNS. This CDR3 is built from 16 residues. The rearrangement joins TRBV25-1 to TRBJ2-1, with D uncertain. Source material: PBMCs. This receptor was identified in a young man in good health and CMV-seropositive. CDR3: CASSAFGLSSYNEQFF. CDR3 in DNA: TGTGCCAGCAGTGCTTTTGGTCTCAGCTCCTACAATGAGCAGTTCTTC.